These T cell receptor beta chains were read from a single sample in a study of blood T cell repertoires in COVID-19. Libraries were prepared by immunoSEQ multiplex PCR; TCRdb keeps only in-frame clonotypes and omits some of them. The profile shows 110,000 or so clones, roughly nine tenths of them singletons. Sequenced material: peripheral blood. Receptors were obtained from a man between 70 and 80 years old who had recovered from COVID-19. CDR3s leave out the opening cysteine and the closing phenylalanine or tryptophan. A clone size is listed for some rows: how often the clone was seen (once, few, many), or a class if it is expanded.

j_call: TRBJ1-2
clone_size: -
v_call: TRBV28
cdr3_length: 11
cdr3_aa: ASSTGGFDGYT

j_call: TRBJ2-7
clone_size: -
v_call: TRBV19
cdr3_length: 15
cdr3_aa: ASSTLQTGVGTYEQY

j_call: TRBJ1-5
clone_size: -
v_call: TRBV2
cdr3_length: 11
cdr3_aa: ASSGQGIQPQH

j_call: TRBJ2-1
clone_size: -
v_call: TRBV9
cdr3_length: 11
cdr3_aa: ASSVQGGNEQF

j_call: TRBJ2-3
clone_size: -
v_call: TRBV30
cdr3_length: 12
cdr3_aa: AWSVRGGTDTQY

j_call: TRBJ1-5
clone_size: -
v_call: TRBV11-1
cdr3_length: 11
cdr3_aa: ASSRDRDQPQH

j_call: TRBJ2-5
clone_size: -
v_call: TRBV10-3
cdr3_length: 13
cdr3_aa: AISDPGTAQETQY

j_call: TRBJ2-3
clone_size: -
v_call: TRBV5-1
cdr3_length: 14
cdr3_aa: ASSLEAGAYTDTQY

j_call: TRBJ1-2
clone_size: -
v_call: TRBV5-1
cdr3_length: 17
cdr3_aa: ASSLGDRARWTANYGYT

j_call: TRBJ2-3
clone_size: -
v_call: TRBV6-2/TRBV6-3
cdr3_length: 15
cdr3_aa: ASSYSSQTGYTDTQY

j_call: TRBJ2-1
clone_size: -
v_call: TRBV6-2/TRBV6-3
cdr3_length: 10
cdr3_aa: ASSYRGFRQF

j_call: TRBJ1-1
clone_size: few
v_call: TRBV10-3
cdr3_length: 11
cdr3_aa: AIGEGRGTEAF

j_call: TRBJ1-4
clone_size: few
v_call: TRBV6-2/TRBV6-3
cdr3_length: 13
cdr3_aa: ASSRGPATNEKLF

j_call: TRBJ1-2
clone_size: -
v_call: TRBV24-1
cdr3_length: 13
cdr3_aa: ATSDAGTGTYGYT

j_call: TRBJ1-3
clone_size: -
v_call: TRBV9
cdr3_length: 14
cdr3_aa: ASSVDWPGPGNTIY

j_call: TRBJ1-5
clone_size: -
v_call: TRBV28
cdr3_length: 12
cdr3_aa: ASSPTVNNQPQH

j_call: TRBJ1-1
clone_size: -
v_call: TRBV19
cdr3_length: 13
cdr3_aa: ASSTYRGVDTEAF

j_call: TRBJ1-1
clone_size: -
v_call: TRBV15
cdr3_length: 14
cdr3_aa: ATSLGEGGPNTEAF

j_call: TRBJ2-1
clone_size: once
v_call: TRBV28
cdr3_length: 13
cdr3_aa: ASSLLSGSFNEQF

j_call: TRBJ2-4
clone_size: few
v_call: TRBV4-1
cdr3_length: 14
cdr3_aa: ASSHWGREAKNIQY

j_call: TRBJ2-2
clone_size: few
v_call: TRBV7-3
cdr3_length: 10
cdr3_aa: ASSPQSGELF

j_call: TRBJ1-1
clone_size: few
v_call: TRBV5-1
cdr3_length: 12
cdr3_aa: ASSSDGWSTEAF

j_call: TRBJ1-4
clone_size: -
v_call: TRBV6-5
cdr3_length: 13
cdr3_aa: ASSYRGSPNEKLF

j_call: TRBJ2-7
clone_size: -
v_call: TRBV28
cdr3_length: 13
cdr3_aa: ASRTSGTVPYEQY

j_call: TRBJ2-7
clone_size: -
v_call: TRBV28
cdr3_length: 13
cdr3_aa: ASSGAGTGTYEQY

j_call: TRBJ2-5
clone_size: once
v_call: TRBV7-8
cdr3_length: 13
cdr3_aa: ASSLAPGREETQY

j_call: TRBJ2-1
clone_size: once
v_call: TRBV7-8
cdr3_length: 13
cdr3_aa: ASSLVGAGGNEQF

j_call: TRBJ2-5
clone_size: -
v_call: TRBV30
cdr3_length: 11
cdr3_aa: AWSARVGETQY

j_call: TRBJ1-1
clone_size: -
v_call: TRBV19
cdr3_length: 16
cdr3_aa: ASSKPTGQALGVTEAF

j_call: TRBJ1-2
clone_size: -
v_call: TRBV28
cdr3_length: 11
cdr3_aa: ASSSLTGVGYT

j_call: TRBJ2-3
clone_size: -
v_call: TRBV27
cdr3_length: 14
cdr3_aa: ASSQTSGGGSDTQY

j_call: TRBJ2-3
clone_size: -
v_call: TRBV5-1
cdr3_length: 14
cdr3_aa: ASSWGLAGETDTQY

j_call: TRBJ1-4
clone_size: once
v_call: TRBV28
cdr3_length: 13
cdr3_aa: ASSFPGQLNEKLF

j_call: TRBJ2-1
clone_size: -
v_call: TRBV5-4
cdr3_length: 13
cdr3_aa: ASSVLDTGGNEQF

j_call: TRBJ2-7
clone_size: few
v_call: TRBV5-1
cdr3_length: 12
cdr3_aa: ASSPLGGAGVWD

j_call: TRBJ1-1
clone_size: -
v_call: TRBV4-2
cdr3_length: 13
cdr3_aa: ASSQESSGYTEAF

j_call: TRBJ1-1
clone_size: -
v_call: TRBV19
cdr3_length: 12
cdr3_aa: ASRQAQGLGKAF

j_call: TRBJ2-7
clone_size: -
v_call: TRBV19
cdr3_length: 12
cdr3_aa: ASSIGRGTYEQY

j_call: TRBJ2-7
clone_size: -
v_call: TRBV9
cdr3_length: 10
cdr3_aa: ASSVEGYEQY

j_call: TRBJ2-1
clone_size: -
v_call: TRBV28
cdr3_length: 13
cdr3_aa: ASTLPPGGGSEQF

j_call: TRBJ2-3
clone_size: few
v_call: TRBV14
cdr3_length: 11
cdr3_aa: ASSQRLEAKQY

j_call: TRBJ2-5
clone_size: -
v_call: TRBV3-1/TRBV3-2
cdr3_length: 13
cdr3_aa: ASSQAPGQQETQY

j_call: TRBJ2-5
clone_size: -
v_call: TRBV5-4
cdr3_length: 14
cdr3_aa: ASSPSGGAGQETQY

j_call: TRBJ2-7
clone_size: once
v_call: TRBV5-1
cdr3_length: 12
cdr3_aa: ASGTGGPTYEQY

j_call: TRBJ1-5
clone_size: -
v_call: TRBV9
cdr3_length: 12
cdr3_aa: ASSAGNGDQPQH

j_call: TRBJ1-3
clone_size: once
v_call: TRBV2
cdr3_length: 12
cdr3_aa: ASSEQLSGNTIY

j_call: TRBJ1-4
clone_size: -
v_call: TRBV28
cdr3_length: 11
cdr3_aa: ASGVGGEEKLF

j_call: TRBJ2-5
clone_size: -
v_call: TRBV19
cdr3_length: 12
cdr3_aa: ASSYRGPGETQY

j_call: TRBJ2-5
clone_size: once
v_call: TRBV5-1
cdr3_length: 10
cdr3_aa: ASSRIGETQY

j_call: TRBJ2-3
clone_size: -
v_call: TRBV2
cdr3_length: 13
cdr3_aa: ASSDRDALTDTQY

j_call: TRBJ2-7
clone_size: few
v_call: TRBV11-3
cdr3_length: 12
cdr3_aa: ASSLSDKPYEQY

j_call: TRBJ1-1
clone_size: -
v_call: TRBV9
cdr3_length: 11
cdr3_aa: ASSVVRGTEAF

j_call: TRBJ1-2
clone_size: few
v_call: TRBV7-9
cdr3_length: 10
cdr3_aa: ASSEGDYGYT

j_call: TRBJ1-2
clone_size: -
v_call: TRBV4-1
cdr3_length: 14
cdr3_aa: ASSQPGQAKNYGYT

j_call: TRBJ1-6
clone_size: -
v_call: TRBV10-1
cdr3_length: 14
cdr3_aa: ASSGSPQGWESPLH

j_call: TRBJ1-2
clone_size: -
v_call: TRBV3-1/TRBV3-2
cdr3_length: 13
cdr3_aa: ASSQGTQGNYGYT

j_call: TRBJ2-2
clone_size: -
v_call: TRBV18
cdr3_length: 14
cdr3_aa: ASSPNEVANTGELF

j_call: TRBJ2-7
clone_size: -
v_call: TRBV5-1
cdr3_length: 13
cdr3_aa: ASSLQAGGLYEQY

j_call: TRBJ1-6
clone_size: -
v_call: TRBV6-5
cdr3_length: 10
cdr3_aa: ASSYFDSPLH